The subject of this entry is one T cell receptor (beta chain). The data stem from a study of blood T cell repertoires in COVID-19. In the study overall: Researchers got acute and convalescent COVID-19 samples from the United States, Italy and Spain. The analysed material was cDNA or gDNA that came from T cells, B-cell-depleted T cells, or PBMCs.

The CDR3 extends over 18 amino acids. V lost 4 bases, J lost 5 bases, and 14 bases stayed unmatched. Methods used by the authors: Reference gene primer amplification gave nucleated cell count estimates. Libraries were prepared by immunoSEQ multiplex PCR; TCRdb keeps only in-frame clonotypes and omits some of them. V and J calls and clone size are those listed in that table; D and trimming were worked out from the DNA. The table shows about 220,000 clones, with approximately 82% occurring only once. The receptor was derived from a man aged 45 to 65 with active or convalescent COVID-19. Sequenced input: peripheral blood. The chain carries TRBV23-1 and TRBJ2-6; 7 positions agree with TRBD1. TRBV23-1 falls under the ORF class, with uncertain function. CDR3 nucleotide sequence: TGCGCCAGCAGTCCAGCCGGTAAGGGGGCGCAGAGGGCCAACGTCCTGACTTTC. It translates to CASSPAGKGAQRANVLTF.